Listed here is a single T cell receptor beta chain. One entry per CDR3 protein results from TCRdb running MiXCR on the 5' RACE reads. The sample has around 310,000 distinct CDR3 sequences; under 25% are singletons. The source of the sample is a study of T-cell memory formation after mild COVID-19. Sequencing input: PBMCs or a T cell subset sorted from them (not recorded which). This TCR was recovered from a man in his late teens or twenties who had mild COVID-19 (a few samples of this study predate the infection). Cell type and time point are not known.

The CDR3 DNA follows: TGCGCCAGCAGACGCTCAAGGCAGGGGCCTGAAGCTTTCTTT. Translating it yields CASRRSRQGPEAFF. V and J are TRBV4-1 and TRBJ1-1, with D possibly matching TRBD1 (6 bases). The CDR3 is 14 amino acids. Trimming took off 6 bases at V and 6 bases at J, with 17 bases between the two ends. Germline-derived CDR1 and CDR2 are MGHRA and YSYEKL.